A single sample gave rise to the 15 T cell receptor beta chains below, sequenced in a study of Ad26.COV2.S vaccination and SARS-CoV-2 variants. TCRdb keeps only in-frame clones here, not all; method: immunoSEQ multiplex PCR. In the table there are some 340,000 clones, approximately 80% of which are singletons. Sample treatment: some 20 received Ad26.COV2.S at low or high dose, single or two shots; five or six received placebo; per-sample allocation not given. All samples were drawn on day 63, counting from the first vaccine or placebo injection. Sequenced material: peripheral blood, taken in a trial of Ad26.COV2.S vaccine versus placebo. The origin of the receptors is a person aged 18 to 65 who received the Ad26.COV2.S COVID-19 vaccine or a placebo.

The chain recombines TRBV20-1 with TRBJ2-7; D gene ambiguous. The CDR3 is 10 residues long. V was cut by 6 bases and J by 11 bases, with 14 bases left in between. Germline lookup yields CDR1 DFQATT and CDR2 SNEGSKA (reference sequence). CDR3 nucleotide sequence: TGCAGTGCATGGACGGAAAGCGAGTACTTC. Its translation: CSAWTESEYF.

The chain links TRBV4-2 to TRBJ2-5; 11 nucleotides agree with TRBD2. The ends lost 4 bases at V and 2 bases at J; junction bases unmatched: 3. CDR3 length equals 15 residues. Germline V gives CDR1 LGHNA, CDR2 YNFKEQ. In nucleotides, the CDR3 is TGTGCCAGCAGCCGCCGGACTAGCGGGCAAGAGACCCAGTACTTC. It yields the protein CASSRRTSGQETQYF.

The chain employs TRBV18 and TRBJ2-2; TRBD2 matches at 7 bases. CDR3 size: 16 residues. V dropped 2 bases and J dropped 4; count of bases not matched to a gene: 7. Germline V CDR1 and CDR2: KGHSH, LQKENI. This chain's CDR3 is CASSPSAGVFTGELFF. The CDR3 DNA is TGTGCCAGCTCACCAAGCGCGGGGGTCTTCACCGGGGAGCTGTTTTTT.

The V gene is TRBV6-5, the J gene TRBJ1-5; D remains ambiguous. Trimming took 0 bases from V and 8 from J, leaving 8 bases between them. Germline CDR1 is MNHEY and CDR2 is SVGAGI. The length of the CDR3 is 13 residues. Here the CDR3 reads CASSYSRREPQHF. The CDR3, as DNA: TGTGCCAGCAGTTACTCGAGACGGGAGCCCCAGCATTTT.

V and J are TRBV9 and TRBJ2-5; the match to TRBD1 covers 7 bases. Per the germline V gene, CDR1 is SGDLS and CDR2 is YYNGEE. The CDR3 is 15 residues long. V trimming: 3 bases; J trimming: 6 bases; junction bases outside the gene matches: 11. This CDR3 reads CASSGPPGGAKTQYF. In DNA, the CDR3 is TGTGCCAGCAGCGGCCCACCAGGGGGAGCCAAGACCCAGTACTTC.

The rearrangement links TRBV28 to TRBJ2-3; TRBD2 aligns across 12 bases. Germline assignment: CDR1 MDHEN and CDR2 SYDVKM. This CDR3 has 18 amino acids. J gave up 0 bases and V 9 bases, and 13 bases lay outside the gene matches. CDR3: CASPPLAGGLSSTDTQYF. CDR3 nucleotides: TGTGCCAGTCCCCCACTAGCGGGGGGACTCTCTAGCACAGATACGCAGTATTTT. Based on the CDR3 plus reference TRBV28 and TRBJ2-3, the full variable domain is DVKVTQSSRYLVKRTGEKVFLECVQDMDHENMFWYRQDPGLGLRLIYFSYDVKMKEKGDIPEGYSVSREKKERFSLILESASTNQTSMYLCASPPLAGGLSSTDTQYFGPGTRLTVL.

The chain carries TRBV5-5 and TRBJ1-1, with D perhaps TRBD1 (6 bases). The CDR3 is made up of 13 amino acids. CDR1 is SGHKS and CDR2 is YYEKEE in the germline V gene (reference sequence). V was pared by 0 bases and J by 8 bases, with 11 bases between. The CDR3 DNA reads as TGTGCCAGCAGCTTGGTTCCGGGACACGAAGCTTTCTTT. Its translation is CASSLVPGHEAFF.

This sequence joins TRBV3-1 (or the pseudogene TRBV3-2) and TRBJ1-1; D gene unclear. The CDR3 runs 14 residues. V dropped 1 base and J dropped 6 bases, with 12 bases sitting between them. Germline V gives CDR1 LGHDT, CDR2 YNNKEL (reference sequence). DNA for the CDR3: TGTGCCAGCAGCCAAGGGGATCTAGAATCTGAAGCTTTCTTT. It codes for CASSQGDLESEAFF.

The chain employs TRBV19 and TRBJ2-4, with 11 positions matching TRBD2. This CDR3 is 17 amino acids long. J gave up 2 bases and V 5 bases, and 8 bases lay outside the gene matches. Germline-derived CDR1 and CDR2 are LNHDA and SQIVND (reference sequence). CDR3 loop: CASSPYSGGATKNIQYF. The DNA of the CDR3 is TGTGCCAGTAGTCCGTATAGCGGGGGGGCAACCAAAAACATTCAGTACTTC.

The chain carries TRBV18 and TRBJ2-1, with 11 nucleotides matching TRBD2. V was clipped by 2 bases and J by 9 bases; unmatched bases: 9. This CDR3 spans 16 amino acids. Per germline, CDR1 KGHSH and CDR2 LQKENI. CDR3 sequence reads: CASSPFTLAGVVEQFF. DNA of the CDR3: TGTGCCAGCTCACCATTCACACTAGCGGGGGTTGTTGAGCAGTTCTTC. Combining the CDR3 with reference TRBV18 and TRBJ2-1 gives the whole variable domain NAGVMQNPRHLVRRRGQEARLRCSPMKGHSHVYWYRQLPEEGLKFMVYLQKENIIDESGMPKERFSAEFPKEGPSILRIQQVVRGDSAAYFCASSPFTLAGVVEQFFGPGTRLTVL.

The chain combines TRBV29-1 with TRBJ1-5; possibly TRBD1 for D (5 bases). The ends were cut back, 7 bases at V and 2 bases at J, with 15 bases in the middle. Germline V gene data show CDR1 as SQVTM and CDR2 as ANQGSEA. The CDR3 length is 14 residues. In DNA, the CDR3 is TGCAGCGCAATAGACAGTGTTGGCAATCAGCCCCAGCATTTT. It yields the protein CSAIDSVGNQPQHF.

The CDR3 DNA reads as TGTGCCAGCTCATTGAACAGGAACACTGAAGCTTTCTTT. It translates to CASSLNRNTEAFF. The chain is built from TRBV18 and TRBJ1-1; D unclear. Germline CDR1 is KGHSH and CDR2 is LQKENI. This CDR3 comprises 13 residues. The ends were cut back, 5 bases at V and 1 base at J, with 8 bases in the middle.

The sample holds one count of this clone. The V call is TRBV5-1, the J call TRBJ1-1, with TRBD1 matching 8 bases. The V segment lost 0 bases and the J segment 8 bases; nucleotides outside the gene matches: 6. The CDR3 is made up of 14 amino acids. Germline CDR1 and CDR2: SGHRS and YFSETQ. The CDR3, as DNA: TGCGCCAGCAGCTTGGGATCGGGACAGGAAGAAGCTTTCTTT. Its translation: CASSLGSGQEEAFF.

This chain joins TRBV27 and TRBJ1-6, with no clear D. V shed 1 base and J shed 7 bases, with 11 bases lying between them. The CDR3 extends over 15 amino acids. CDR1 MNHEY and CDR2 SMNVEV come from the germline V gene (reference sequence). CDR3 in amino acids: CASSLLATSNSPLHF. CDR3 nucleotide sequence: TGTGCCAGCAGTTTATTGGCGACCTCGAATTCACCCCTCCACTTT.

The J gene is TRBJ2-2, the V gene TRBV7-8; TRBD1 matches 7 bases. V was pared by 4 bases and J by 6 bases, with 2 bases of the junction left unmatched. CDR1 SGHVS and CDR2 FQNEAQ come from the germline V gene. The CDR3 has 13 amino acids. In nucleotides, the CDR3 is TGTGCCAGCAGCTCCACAGGGGCCGGGGAGCTGTTTTTT. Encoded protein: CASSSTGAGELFF.